The 4 T cell receptor beta chains below were found in one sample sequenced in a study of blood T cells in healthy people across ages. A second PCR of 7 to 11 cycles used a sample-barcoded 5' primer and a J-beta primer mix. TCRdb itself ran the 5' RACE reads through MiXCR, one entry per CDR3 protein. Seen here are approximately 800,000 distinct CDR3 sequences, roughly 50% observed once, and the top ten hold approximately 21%. The sample comprised blood. The receptors originated from a man younger than 40 in good health.

The chain has TRBV20-1 and TRBJ2-7, with TRBD2 matching 9 bases. There are 12 residues in the CDR3. Trimming at V came to 7 bases and at J to 3 bases, leaving 4 bases not matched to a gene. CDR1 is DFQATT, CDR2 SNEGSKA, per germline (reference sequence). In DNA, the CDR3 is TGCAGTGGTGCGGGAGGGAACTACGAGCAGTACTTC. It yields the protein CSGAGGNYEQYF.

This clonotype was counted between two and nine times. V usage is TRBV2 and J usage is TRBJ2-5; 7 nucleotides line up with TRBD1. The J call is uncertain, as TRBJ2-7 better fits the DNA end. Germline CDR1 SNHLY, CDR2 FYNNEI. This CDR3 has 13 residues. In nucleotides, the CDR3 is TGTGCCAGCAGCCGACAGGGTCCTGACGAGCAGTACTTC. As protein: CASSRQGPDEQYF.

This clonotype came up a few times. The chain couples TRBV2 to TRBJ2-7; TRBD1 agrees at 11 bases. Germline loops: CDR1 SNHLY, CDR2 FYNNEI. This CDR3 has 13 amino acids. Trimming took 8 bases from V and 4 from J; bases not matched to a gene: 4. The CDR3 coding sequence is TGTGCCAGCTCGGGACAGGGGGTTTACGAGCAGTACTTC. Translation: CASSGQGVYEQYF.

This clonotype was observed a few times. The rearrangement links TRBV6-2 or TRBV6-3 to TRBJ2-5, with 13 positions matching TRBD2. The CDR3 length is 15 residues. CDR1 and CDR2 from the germline V gene are MNHEY and SVGEGT. J lost 4 bases, V lost 2 bases, and 1 base had no gene match. The CDR3 loop reads CASSYRLAGGETQYF. The CDR3 nucleotides read TGTGCCAGCAGTTACCGACTAGCGGGAGGAGAGACCCAGTACTTC.